A single sample is the source of the 8 T cell receptor beta chains below, sequenced in a study of blood T cell repertoires in COVID-19. Some clones are missing from TCRdb's copy, which holds only in-frame ones; the method was immunoSEQ multiplex PCR. The data contain 130,000 to 150,000 clones, 80% of them seen just once; the ten biggest clones take up approximately 12%. The source material was peripheral blood. The origin of the receptors is a man in his 60s with active or convalescent COVID-19.

This chain joins TRBV3-1 (or the pseudogene TRBV3-2) and TRBJ2-3, with D maybe TRBD1 (6 bases). The V end was cut by 5 bases, the J end by 4 bases, with 13 bases between. The CDR3 covers 14 residues. Germline assignment: CDR1 LGHDT and CDR2 YNNKEL (reference sequence). CDR3 coding DNA: TGTGCCAGCAGCTTCACAGGGACGGCAGATACGCAGTATTTT. Protein: CASSFTGTADTQYF.

The V gene is TRBV7-9, the J gene TRBJ2-5, with TRBD2 matching over 9 bases. CDR3 length: 16 residues. Germline V gene lookup returns CDR1 SEHNR and CDR2 FQNEAQ (reference sequence). With 1 base clipped from V and 4 bases from J, the junction kept 7 bases outside the gene matches. The CDR3 DNA sequence: TGTGCCAGCAGCTTAGATCCTAGCGGGAACCGAGAGACCCAGTACTTC. It translates to CASSLDPSGNRETQYF. Full variable domain (missing parts from reference TRBV7-9 and TRBJ2-5): DTGVSQNPRHKITKRGQNVTFRCDPISEHNRLYWYRQTLGQGPEFLTYFQNEAQLEKSRLLSDRFSAERPKGSFSTLEIQRTEQGDSAMYLCASSLDPSGNRETQYFGPGTRLLVL.

This clone was found once. The chain uses TRBV24-1 and TRBJ1-2, with D perhaps TRBD1 (6 bases). Germline CDR1 KGHDR, CDR2 SFDVKD. The CDR3 contains 13 residues. Trimming removed 5 bases from V and 6 bases from J, with 12 bases in between. The CDR3 here is CATSGTGFHGYTF. CDR3 bases: TGTGCCACCAGTGGTACAGGGTTCCATGGCTACACCTTC.

Regarding this clone: The junction departs from germline at one end; a sequencing error may be responsible. Within the sample, other DNA sequences also encode this same CDR3. J is TRBJ1-5 and V is TRBV30, with a tentative D call TRBD1 (5 bases). The CDR3 has 13 amino acids. Germline V lookup: CDR1 GTSNPN, CDR2 SVGIG (reference sequence). Here the CDR3 DNA reads TGTGCCTGGAGTGTACGGGGGGATCAGCCTCAGCATTTT. Translating gives CAWSVRGDQPQHF.

The chain carries TRBV18 and TRBJ2-1; D possibly corresponds to TRBD2 (6 bases). Germline CDR1 reads KGHSH; CDR2 reads LQKENI. The CDR3 length is 16 residues. V dropped 5 bases and J dropped 1 base, with 15 bases sitting between them. The CDR3, as DNA: TGTGCCAGCTCAACCCGAGCCGGGACTTCCTACAATGAGCAGTTCTTC. Its protein is CASSTRAGTSYNEQFF.

The chain is built from TRBV4-3 and TRBJ1-4; D possibly corresponds to TRBD1 (6 bases). The CDR3 sequence is 15 residues long. Trimming took 1 base from V and 4 from J, leaving 10 bases between them. Germline lookup yields CDR1 LGHNA and CDR2 YSLEER. CDR3 DNA sequence: TGCGCCAGCAGCCAAGCCGGACAGAGTAATGAAAAACTGTTTTTT. It translates to CASSQAGQSNEKLFF.

The chain recombines TRBV19 with TRBJ1-5, with D possibly being TRBD1 (6 bases). V was clipped by 7 bases and J by 7 bases, with 17 bases between them. The CDR3 runs 14 residues. Looked up from germline, CDR1 is LNHDA and CDR2 is SQIVND (reference sequence). CDR3 residues: CASIEGGGRQPQHF. CDR3 sequence (DNA): TGTGCCAGTATCGAGGGGGGGGGCCGACAGCCCCAGCATTTT.

The chain employs TRBV19 and TRBJ2-1; perhaps TRBD2 as D (6 bases). The CDR3 runs 16 residues. Between the trimmed V and J ends, which lost 6 bases and 1 base, there was a span of 16 bases. Germline V gives CDR1 LNHDA, CDR2 SQIVND (reference sequence). Here the CDR3 DNA reads TGTGCCAGTAGAACCGGGACTGGAACGTCCTACAATGAGCAGTTCTTC. It specifies CASRTGTGTSYNEQFF.